This T cell receptor (beta chain) comes out of a study of long-term antiretroviral therapy in people with HIV. Study-level results: ART was followed by higher diversity that remained below transplant donor controls.

Running of the v3.0 immunoSEQ assay took place at survey level. Sequencing was performed with immunoSEQ multiplex PCR; in TCRdb, only in-frame clones are kept and a portion is missing. Among about 19,000 clones, around three quarters were seen once, and the ten largest hold around 6.9%. As regards this clone: Its target is unknown.

It was in the United States that all participants with HIV were treated. The length of the CDR3 is 11 residues. The germline V gene has CDR1 MNHEY and CDR2 SMNVEV (reference sequence). Trimming cost V 4 bases and J 7 bases, with 8 bases left between them. Sequencing was performed on unsorted PBMCs, taken 2.2 years after starting antiretroviral therapy. The rearrangement links TRBV27 to TRBJ2-7, with D hard to call. The origin of this receptor is a man aged 50 or older with HIV. The CDR3 nucleotides read TGTGCCAGCAGTTCCACCCTGGAGCAGTACTTC. It encodes CASSSTLEQYF.